This entry lists 25 T cell receptor beta chains sequenced from one sample in a study of chemoradiotherapy in HPV16-positive cancers. Method: immunoSEQ multiplex PCR; TCRdb's copy keeps in-frame clones and lacks some. The table includes approximately 15,000 clones, roughly 80% detected once. Sampling was performed from a patient who underwent chemoradiotherapy. The receptors were gathered from a human donor with HPV-associated anogenital cancer.

The J gene is TRBJ2-6, the V gene TRBV7-8, with 7 bases fitting TRBD1. This CDR3 comprises 18 residues. With 4 bases clipped from V and 0 bases from J, the junction kept 9 bases outside the gene matches. The V gene's germline CDR1 is SGHVS and CDR2 FQNEAQ. This chain's CDR3 is CASSSTGLDFSGANVLTF. The CDR3 nucleotides read TGTGCCAGCAGCTCGACAGGGCTGGATTTCTCTGGGGCCAACGTCCTGACTTTC.

This chain uses TRBV7-3 with TRBJ2-3; 12 bases agree with TRBD2. Germline V gene lookup returns CDR1 SGHTA and CDR2 FQGTGA. This CDR3 has 14 amino acids. The ends lost 5 bases at V and 11 bases at J; junction bases unmatched: 8. CDR3 region: CASSPRSSGGGQYF. CDR3 nucleotide sequence: TGTGCCAGCAGCCCCCGTTCTAGCGGGGGGGGGCAGTATTTT.

V gene TRBV27 combines with J gene TRBJ1-4; D gene uncertain. CDR1 and CDR2 from the germline V gene are MNHEY and SMNVEV (reference sequence). V was shortened by 2 bases and J by 7 bases, with 11 bases between the two germline ends. The CDR3 spans 14 residues. CDR3 sequence: CASSLDRVGEKLFF. The CDR3 DNA reads as TGTGCCAGCAGTTTAGATAGGGTTGGTGAAAAACTGTTTTTT. The full variable domain, its missing parts supplied by reference TRBV27 and TRBJ1-4, is EAQVTQNPRYLITVTGKKLTVTCSQNMNHEYMSWYRQDPGLGLRQIYYSMNVEVTDKGDVPEGYKVSRKEKRNFPLILESPSPNQTSLYFCASSLDRVGEKLFFGSGTQLSVL.

The chain combines TRBV9 with TRBJ2-5, with a tentative D call TRBD2 (5 bases). CDR1 and CDR2 (germline): SGDLS, YYNGEE. Trimming took off 4 bases at V and 4 bases at J, with 14 bases between the two ends. The CDR3 consists of 14 residues. CDR3 in amino acids: CASSRRTAPETQYF. The DNA for the CDR3 is TGTGCCAGCAGCAGGAGGACGGCCCCAGAGACCCAGTACTTC.

This clone was detected once. The rearrangement links TRBV7-9 to TRBJ1-1, with D possibly being TRBD1 (5 bases). Trimming pared 5 bases from V and 11 bases from J, leaving 18 bases between. This CDR3 has 13 amino acids. The V gene's germline CDR1 is SEHNR and CDR2 FQNEAQ (reference sequence). The CDR3 nucleotides are TGTGCCAGCAGCCCAACTCAGGGTGGAAGGGCTTTCTTT. Its protein is CASSPTQGGRAFF.

This chain connects TRBV6-5 to TRBJ2-2; D is ambiguous. The V and J ends lost 5 bases and 6 bases respectively, with 13 bases between them. From germline, CDR1 is MNHEY and CDR2 SVGAGI. The length of the CDR3 is 14 residues. The CDR3 DNA reads TGTGCCAGCAGTCCTGGGTTTAGGTCCGGGGAGCTGTTTTTT. Translating gives CASSPGFRSGELFF.

The V call is TRBV7-3, the J call TRBJ2-2; a possible D gene is TRBD1 (8 bases). CDR3 length: 16 residues. V dropped 6 bases and J dropped 0 bases, with 14 bases sitting between them. CDR1 and CDR2 (germline): SGHTA, FQGTGA. For the CDR3, the DNA is TGTGCCAGCAGTTTTACAGGGGGGGCGAACACCGGGGAGCTGTTTTTT. Translated: CASSFTGGANTGELFF.

The chain uses TRBV19 and TRBJ2-7, with D unresolved. This CDR3 has 12 residues. V lost 6 bases, J lost 3 bases, and 9 bases lay in between. The germline CDR1 and CDR2 sequences are LNHDA and SQIVND (reference sequence). This CDR3 is CASSSRGYEQYF. The CDR3 nucleotides are TGTGCCAGTAGCTCTCGAGGCTACGAGCAGTACTTC.

The chain joins TRBV7-2 to TRBJ2-2, with 8 bases aligning to TRBD2. Germline V gene data show CDR1 as SGHTA and CDR2 as FQGNSA. The V segment lost 8 bases and the J segment 4 bases; nucleotides outside the gene matches: 9. This CDR3 region has 15 residues. CDR3 region: CASSLGGASTGELFF. The CDR3 DNA sequence: TGTGCCAGCTCCCTCGGGGGGGCGTCCACCGGGGAGCTGTTTTTT.

The CDR3 DNA follows: TGTGCCAGCAGCCTCAGGGGCAATTCACCCCTCCACTTT. Residues: CASSLRGNSPLHF. The V call is TRBV14, the J call TRBJ1-6; maybe TRBD1 (6 bases). Germline loops: CDR1 SGHDN, CDR2 FVKESK. The CDR3 is 13 residues long. Deletions cut 4 bases from V and 7 bases from J, with 8 bases between. Looking up the rest from reference TRBV14 and TRBJ1-6 gives the full variable domain: EAGVTQFPSHSVIEKGQTVTLRCDPISGHDNLYWYRRVMGKEIKFLLHFVKESKQDESGMPNNRFLAERTGGTYSTLKVQPAELEDSGVYFCASSLRGNSPLHFGNGTRLTVT.

The V and J genes are TRBV7-8 and TRBJ1-2; D remains unclear. V lost 1 base to trimming and J lost 7 bases, with 10 bases between them. The germline CDR1 and CDR2 sequences are SGHVS and FQNEAQ. The CDR3 totals 13 residues. CDR3 sequence reads: CASSLGEGSGYTF. The CDR3 DNA reads TGTGCCAGCAGCTTAGGGGAGGGATCTGGCTACACCTTC.

The rearrangement uses TRBV6-1 and TRBJ1-5, with unresolved D. V was cut by 0 bases and J by 4 bases, with 7 bases left in between. This CDR3 has 14 residues. Germline CDR1 and CDR2: MNHNS and SASEGT. The CDR3 nucleotides are TGTGCCAGCAGTGAAGCGACGGGAAATCAGCCCCAGCATTTT. Its protein product is CASSEATGNQPQHF.

The chain combines TRBV4-2 with TRBJ1-5; D unclear. The V end was cut by 0 bases, the J end by 5 bases, with 11 bases between. This CDR3 is 15 amino acids long. The germline gives CDR1 LGHNA, CDR2 YNFKEQ. The CDR3 DNA is TGTGCCAGCAGCCAAGACAGCATCGTTGATCAGCCCCAGCATTTT. Residues: CASSQDSIVDQPQHF.

The chain couples TRBV6-1 to TRBJ1-2; perhaps TRBD1 as D (6 bases). V lost 6 bases to trimming and J lost 6 bases, with 14 bases between them. CDR3 length equals 13 residues. Germline V gene lookup returns CDR1 MNHNS and CDR2 SASEGT. The CDR3 spells CASRDTGLHGYTF. The CDR3 bases are TGTGCCAGCAGGGACACAGGGCTTCATGGCTACACCTTC.

A remark on this clone: Likely a read error: the CDR3 ends without its conserved phenylalanine or tryptophan. For the CDR3, the DNA is TGTGCCAGCAGTCATAAAGGGTACACTGAAGCTTTCTCT. This codes for CASSHKGYTEAFS. The chain employs TRBV25-1 and TRBJ1-1; D ambiguous. Trimming removed 5 bases from V and 3 bases from J, with 10 bases in between. The CDR3 has 13 residues. The germline CDR1 and CDR2 sequences are MGHDK and SYGVNS.

V is TRBV4-3 and J is TRBJ1-1; D unresolved. Trimming pared 0 bases from V and 3 bases from J, leaving 11 bases between. The V gene's germline CDR1 is LGHNA and CDR2 YSLEER. The CDR3 covers 15 residues. Here the CDR3 DNA reads TGCGCCAGCAGCCAAGACCGGGTCTCCGACACTGAAGCTTTCTTT. Translating it yields CASSQDRVSDTEAFF.

This clone was recorded only once. The J gene is TRBJ2-3, the V gene TRBV29-1; no firm D call. The J call may be incorrect, as the DNA end agrees better with TRBJ1-5. Germline assignment: CDR1 SQVTM and CDR2 ANQGSEA. This CDR3 comprises 10 residues. The CDR3 sequence is CSVETALQHF. The CDR3 DNA follows: TGCAGCGTTGAAACAGCCCTCCAGCATTTT.

The chain joins TRBV25-1 to TRBJ2-7; D gene uncertain. CDR1 is MGHDK, CDR2 SYGVNS, per germline. V lost 6 bases and J lost 4, with 13 bases in between. The CDR3 loop spans 13 amino acids. This CDR3 reads CASRGIGIYEQYF. CDR3 coding DNA: TGTGCCAGCAGGGGGATTGGGATTTACGAGCAGTACTTC.

V usage is TRBV7-3 and J usage is TRBJ2-7; a weak D match, TRBD1 (5 bases). V dropped 1 base and J dropped 2 bases, with 18 bases sitting between them. Germline CDR1 reads SGHTA; CDR2 reads FQGTGA. This CDR3 region has 17 residues. The CDR3 DNA reads TGTGCCAGCAGCTTAAACCCCCCAGGGCAGCCTCCCTACGAGCAGTACTTC. Translated: CASSLNPPGQPPYEQYF.

The chain couples TRBV20-1 to TRBJ2-7; D may be TRBD1 or TRBD2 (5 bases each). The germline gives CDR1 DFQATT, CDR2 SNEGSKA (reference sequence). The CDR3 has 11 residues. V lost 3 bases and J 4 bases, leaving 7 bases between the germline ends. The CDR3 bases are TGCAGTGCTAGTGGGGGTTACGAGCAGTACTTC. It encodes CSASGGYEQYF.

This chain uses TRBV19 with TRBJ1-4; perhaps TRBD1 as D (5 bases). The CDR3 consists of 12 residues. Per germline, CDR1 LNHDA and CDR2 SQIVND (reference sequence). Trimming shortened V by 5 bases and J by 11 bases, and 12 bases separated the two germline ends. The DNA for the CDR3 is TGTGCCAGTAGTTGGGGGGTGACTAAACTGTTTTTT. Encoded protein: CASSWGVTKLFF.

This chain connects TRBV5-1 to TRBJ1-1; D not resolved. Germline V gives CDR1 SGHRS, CDR2 YFSETQ. Trimming took off 2 bases at V and 1 base at J, with 6 bases between the two ends. CDR3 length equals 13 residues. In DNA, the CDR3 is TGCGCCAGCAGCTTAACGGAGAACACTGAAGCTTTCTTT. Amino acid sequence: CASSLTENTEAFF.

The chain couples TRBV6-5 to TRBJ1-2; possible D gene TRBD1, 6 bases. The CDR3 runs 15 residues. V lost 8 bases and J 7 bases, leaving 23 bases between the germline ends. Germline lookup yields CDR1 MNHEY and CDR2 SVGAGI. In DNA form, the CDR3 reads TGTGCCAGCGGACCCTCGACAGGTCTTCACGGTGGCTACACCTTC. It translates to CASGPSTGLHGGYTF.

The chain joins TRBV4-3 to TRBJ2-1; D possibly corresponds to TRBD1 (6 bases). CDR1 LGHNA and CDR2 YSLEER come from the germline V gene. CDR3 length: 14 amino acids. Trimming stripped 2 bases from V and 8 bases from J, with 13 bases between. The CDR3 protein is CASSQSVSGDEQFF. DNA of the CDR3: TGCGCCAGCAGCCAATCGGTGTCAGGGGATGAGCAGTTCTTC.

The CDR3 DNA reads TGTGCCAGCAGTTTACCTAGCCGGGGGACGCAGTTCTTC. This translates into CASSLPSRGTQFF. The chain links TRBV28 to TRBJ2-1, with D possibly being TRBD2 (6 bases). V was clipped by 2 bases and J by 12 bases, with 14 bases between them. CDR1 is MDHEN and CDR2 is SYDVKM in the germline V gene. There are 13 residues in the CDR3. Complete variable domain (other parts from reference TRBV28 and TRBJ2-1): DVKVTQSSRYLVKRTGEKVFLECVQDMDHENMFWYRQDPGLGLRLIYFSYDVKMKEKGDIPEGYSVSREKKERFSLILESASTNQTSMYLCASSLPSRGTQFFGPGTRLTVL.